The 14 T cell receptor beta chains presented below share a single source sample, sequenced in a study of T cell changes during pregnancy in multiple sclerosis. This table comes from immunoSEQ multiplex PCR, and its TCRdb copy is limited to in-frame clones, with some not included. This repertoire shows 50,000 to 60,000 clones, 85% to 90% found once; its top ten account for 0.45% to 0.75%. This sample comprised CD4+ T cells from peripheral blood mononuclear cells, obtained in the first trimester of pregnancy. Receptors originate from a female donor with multiple sclerosis, enrolled in a pregnancy study.

The chain carries TRBV7-2 and TRBJ1-5, with D uncertain. The V gene lost 4 bases and the J gene lost 0 bases, with 10 bases spanning the gap. Germline-derived CDR1 and CDR2 are SGHTA and FQGNSA. The CDR3 extends over 15 amino acids. The CDR3 loop is CASSSTLLSNQPQHF. CDR3 DNA: TGTGCCAGCAGCTCTACCCTTCTTAGCAATCAGCCCCAGCATTTT. The full variable domain, completed using reference TRBV7-2 and TRBJ1-5, is GAGVSQSPSNKVTEKGKDVELRCDPISGHTALYWYRQSLGQGLEFLIYFQGNSAPDKSGLPSDRFSAERTGGSVSTLTIQRTQQEDSAVYLCASSSTLLSNQPQHFGDGTRLSIL.

This clone is a singleton in its sample. The genes are TRBV2 and TRBJ2-7, with 7 positions matching TRBD2. With 2 bases clipped from V and 4 bases from J, the junction kept 5 bases outside the gene matches. The CDR3 contains 14 residues. Germline V gene data show CDR1 as SNHLY and CDR2 as FYNNEI. Here the CDR3 reads CASSETGGEYEQYF. CDR3 bases: TGTGCCAGCAGTGAAACGGGAGGAGAATACGAGCAGTACTTC.

The chain recombines TRBV30 with TRBJ1-1; D not resolved. CDR3 length: 14 amino acids. The germline V gene encodes CDR1 GTSNPN and CDR2 SVGIG (reference sequence). Trimming removed 3 bases from V and 3 bases from J, with 14 bases in between. CDR3 nucleotides: TGTGCCTGGAGACCTCCGCGGCGAGACACTGAAGCTTTCTTT. This codes for CAWRPPRRDTEAFF.

This chain joins TRBV7-9 and TRBJ1-6; no clear D. Trimming removed 4 bases from V and 10 bases from J, with 14 bases in between. The CDR3 loop spans 14 amino acids. The germline V gene has CDR1 SEHNR and CDR2 FQNEAQ (reference sequence). The CDR3 here is CASSSEGIRSPLHF. The CDR3 nucleotides are TGTGCCAGCAGCTCAGAGGGTATCAGATCACCCCTCCACTTT.

The CDR3: CASSWARTGQETQYF. As DNA, the CDR3 is TGCGCCAGCAGCTGGGCCAGGACAGGCCAAGAGACCCAGTACTTC. This chain links TRBV5-1 with TRBJ2-5; 7 nucleotides match TRBD1. The CDR3 has 15 residues. Germline loops: CDR1 SGHRS, CDR2 YFSETQ. The trim removed 3 bases at V and 1 base at J, leaving 6 bases unmatched.

The chain links TRBV7-6 to TRBJ2-3; 8 nucleotides agree with TRBD2. Germline assignment: CDR1 SGHVS and CDR2 FNYEAQ. Germline trimming cut 1 base from V and 11 bases from J; bases unmatched to any gene: 14. The CDR3 spans 16 residues. CDR3 coding DNA: TGTGCCAGCAGCTTAGAGGGACTAGGATTGCCCGGCGGGCAGTATTTT. Residues: CASSLEGLGLPGGQYF.

The chain couples TRBV7-3 to TRBJ1-2; no reliable D call. This CDR3 contains 15 residues. Trimming cost V 1 base and J 7 bases, with 16 bases left between them. Germline V gene sequence: CDR1 SGHTA, CDR2 FQGTGA. The DNA for the CDR3 is TGTGCCAGCAGCTTAAACGGCAGCCCGGGTGGTGGCTACACCTTC. Translated, it gives CASSLNGSPGGGYTF.

V usage is TRBV12-5 and J usage is TRBJ2-7, with 8 bases aligning to TRBD1. V was clipped by 2 bases and J by 3 bases; unmatched bases: 9. CDR1 LGHNT and CDR2 FRNRAP come from the germline V gene. This CDR3 comprises 16 residues. CDR3 in amino acids: CASGLTRTGLDYEQYF. DNA for the CDR3: TGTGCTAGTGGTTTGACCCGGACAGGGTTAGACTACGAGCAGTACTTC. Full variable domain (rest looked up from reference TRBV12-5 and TRBJ2-7): DARVTQTPRHKVTEMGQEVTMRCQPILGHNTVFWYRQTMMQGLELLAYFRNRAPLDDSGMPKDRFSAEMPDATLATLKIQPSEPRDSAVYFCASGLTRTGLDYEQYFGPGTRLTVT.

V usage is TRBV19 and J usage is TRBJ2-7; D ambiguous. Trimming stripped 5 bases from V and 0 bases from J, with 11 bases between. The CDR3 runs 14 residues. Germline V gene sequence: CDR1 LNHDA, CDR2 SQIVND (reference sequence). The CDR3 coding sequence is TGTGCCAGTAGTCCCCGCGGTGTCTCCTACGAGCAGTACTTC. It codes for CASSPRGVSYEQYF.

The chain links TRBV7-2 to TRBJ2-1; TRBD2 might be the D (6 bases). With 4 bases removed from V and 9 bases from J, the gap between germline ends came to 22 bases. Germline CDR1 and CDR2: SGHTA and FQGNSA. The CDR3 covers 16 residues. The CDR3 nucleotides are TGTGCCAGCAGCTGGATTACGGGACTCCCCGGAGGTGAGCAGTTCTTC. It yields the protein CASSWITGLPGGEQFF.

This chain's CDR3 is CASSLKGQGNQPQHF. In nucleotides, the CDR3 is TGTGCCAGCAGCTTGAAGGGACAGGGGAATCAGCCCCAGCATTTT. The chain employs TRBV11-2 and TRBJ1-5; TRBD1 matches 10 bases. The CDR3 extends over 15 amino acids. V was clipped by 3 bases and J by 4 bases; unmatched bases: 3. CDR1 is SGHAT, CDR2 FQNNGV, per germline.

V usage is TRBV27 and J usage is TRBJ1-5, with unresolved D. The germline CDR1 and CDR2 sequences are MNHEY and SMNVEV (reference sequence). The CDR3 is made up of 15 amino acids. Between the trimmed V and J ends, which lost 7 bases and 0 bases, there was a span of 13 bases. The CDR3 spells CASKRTAYSNQPQHF. Written as DNA, the CDR3 is TGTGCCAGCAAACGAACAGCTTATAGCAATCAGCCCCAGCATTTT.

This clone was found once. This rearrangement joins TRBV21-1 to TRBJ2-5; the tabulated D call, TRBD2, remains unverified against the DNA. The closer fit of TRBJ2-7 to the DNA end suggests the J call may be wrong. TRBV21-1 is labeled a pseudogene. The CDR3 extends over 17 amino acids. CDR3 loop: CASSNSGRVGGDYEQYF. CDR3 coding DNA: TGTGCCAGCAGCAATTCGGGACGTGTGGGGGGAGACTACGAGCAGTACTTC.

The chain has TRBV9 and TRBJ2-2, with 7 bases fitting TRBD1. Germline CDR1 reads SGDLS; CDR2 reads YYNGEE. Losses at the gene ends were 1 base for V and 2 bases for J; bases not matched to a gene: 2. This CDR3 comprises 15 residues. The CDR3 here is CASSVRQGNTGELFF. The DNA for the CDR3 is TGTGCCAGCAGCGTAAGACAGGGTAACACCGGGGAGCTGTTTTTT.